A selection of T cell receptor beta chains follows, all from one sample in a study of T-cell reconstitution after alpha-beta-depleted transplantation in children. TCRdb used MiXCR to reprocess the PCR reads, holding one entry per CDR3 protein. The data hold 80,000 to 100,000 distinct CDR3 sequences, with roughly a quarter observed a single time. The sample here was PBMCs, taken before TCRalphabeta/CD19-depleted stem cell transplant. The receptors stem from a boy aged 2 to 10 with acute lymphoblastic leukemia, due to receive a stem cell transplant. The CDR3 runs from the conserved cysteine through the conserved F or W. D genes are given only for firm matches. Rows may omit the clone size; those that give it use once, few, many or a size class.

j_call | d_call | v_call | clone_size | cdr3_nt | cdr3_aa
TRBJ2-3 | - | TRBV28 | few | TGTGCCAGCAGCCCCCCCTGGGAGCTCACAGATACGCAGTATTTT | CASSPPWELTDTQYF
TRBJ1-2 | TRBD1 | TRBV28 | - | TGTGCCAGCAGTTTAGTCACCCCACAGGGGGTCCGAGGAGGCTACACCTTC | CASSLVTPQGVRGGYTF
TRBJ2-7 | - | TRBV29-1 | once | TGCAGCGTGACCAGGGGTCCCTACGAGCAGTACTTC | CSVTRGPYEQYF
TRBJ2-1 | - | TRBV7-8 | medium-sized | TGTGCCAGCAGCCGGAAGGGCCAATCCTACAATGAGCAGTTCTTC | CASSRKGQSYNEQFF
TRBJ2-1 | TRBD1 | TRBV6-2/TRBV6-3 | few | TGTGCCAGCAATCTACAGGGGCGCTACAATGAGCAGTTCTTC | CASNLQGRYNEQFF
TRBJ2-6 | - | TRBV27 | - | TGTGCCAGCAGTTTCTTTCTGGACAGACTCTCTGGGGCCAACGTCCTGACTTTC | CASSFFLDRLSGANVLTF
TRBJ2-3 | - | TRBV12-3/TRBV12-4 | - | TGTGCCAGCAGTTTAAAGCGGCCCCGGACAGATACGCAGTATTTT | CASSLKRPRTDTQYF
TRBJ2-5 | - | TRBV27 | few | TGTGCCAGCAGTTTACTGGGTTTACCAGAGACCCAGTACTTC | CASSLLGLPETQYF
TRBJ2-3 | - | TRBV7-8 | few | TGTGCCAGCAGCTTTAGCGACCACACAGATACGCAGTATTTT | CASSFSDHTDTQYF
TRBJ2-3 | - | TRBV2 | - | TGTGCCAGCAGTGACGTAAGGACACTTACAGATACGCAGTATTTT | CASSDVRTLTDTQYF